Listed below are T cell receptor beta chains from one sample, sequenced in a study of T cell responses to AZD1222 COVID-19 vaccine. Some clones are missing from TCRdb's copy, which holds only in-frame ones; the method was immunoSEQ multiplex PCR. The table records approximately 100,000 clones, about 89% of them present only once. Sequencing used peripheral blood, obtained on day 0 of AZD1222 vaccination. These TCRs come from an adult in good health. Each CDR3 is given with its conserved first and last residue. A D gene is named only where the DNA matches it firmly. Only part of the rows carry a size: once, few, many, or a class if the clone is expanded.

J: TRBJ1-2; size: .; D: .; V: TRBV19; length: 14; DNA: TGTGCCAGTAGTATAGATGGGGTTGCGTATGGCTACACCTTC; CDR3: CASSIDGVAYGYTF
J: TRBJ1-4; size: .; D: .; V: TRBV7-2; length: 14; DNA: TGTGCCAGCAGCTCTGGTGTTGGGATTGAAAAACTGTTTTTT; CDR3: CASSSGVGIEKLFF
J: TRBJ1-6; size: .; D: .; V: TRBV2; length: 14; DNA: TGTGCCAGCAGTGAATGGGGGGCGGGCTCACCCCTCCACTTT; CDR3: CASSEWGAGSPLHF
J: TRBJ1-6; size: .; D: .; V: TRBV2; length: 14; DNA: TGTGCCAGCAGGTTACCGGGCAGTCAAAGTCCCCTCCACTTT; CDR3: CASRLPGSQSPLHF
J: TRBJ1-1; size: .; D: .; V: TRBV19; length: 11; DNA: TGTGCCAGTCCACATAACACTGAAGCTTTCTTT; CDR3: CASPHNTEAFF
J: TRBJ2-2; size: once; D: TRBD2; V: TRBV4-3; length: 20; DNA: TGCGCCAGCAGCCAACCCCCGGGACTAGCGGGGGCAAAGAACACCGGGGAGCTGTTTTTT; CDR3: CASSQPPGLAGAKNTGELFF
J: TRBJ1-5; size: .; D: .; V: TRBV5-6; length: 14; DNA: TGTGCCAGCAGCTTCCACGGTTTCAATCAGCCCCAGCATTTT; CDR3: CASSFHGFNQPQHF
J: TRBJ2-7; size: .; D: .; V: TRBV19; length: 15; DNA: TGTGCCAGTAGTCCCCACGGGTCGGGGTCCTACGAGCAGTACTTC; CDR3: CASSPHGSGSYEQYF
J: TRBJ1-1; size: .; D: TRBD1; V: TRBV12-5; length: 13; DNA: TGTGCTAGTGGTTTGGGGGGACAGGCTCGGGCTTTCTTT; CDR3: CASGLGGQARAFF
J: TRBJ1-1; size: once; D: .; V: TRBV29-1; length: 13; DNA: TGCAGCGTTCATGGGACGGTGAACACTGAAGCTTTCTTT; CDR3: CSVHGTVNTEAFF
J: TRBJ2-3; size: .; D: .; V: TRBV5-4; length: 16; DNA: TGTGCCAGCAGCTTGGCGCCAGGGACTAGCACAGATACGCAGTATTTT; CDR3: CASSLAPGTSTDTQYF
J: TRBJ2-3; size: .; D: TRBD2; V: TRBV19; length: 18; DNA: TGTGCCAGTAGTATAGCAGGACTAGCGGGGGGGCAGGGAGATACGCAGTATTTT; CDR3: CASSIAGLAGGQGDTQYF
J: TRBJ1-5; size: .; D: .; V: TRBV19; length: 14; DNA: TGTGCCGGCGCCGCGAGGTATAGCAATCAGCCCCAGCATTTT; CDR3: CAGAARYSNQPQHF
J: TRBJ1-2; size: .; D: .; V: TRBV9; length: 13; DNA: TGTGCCAGCAGCGTAGGGTCAGGGTCGGGCTACACCTTC; CDR3: CASSVGSGSGYTF
J: TRBJ1-1; size: .; D: .; V: TRBV27; length: 13; DNA: TGTGCCAGCAGTTTACGTCAGGGCACTGAAGCTTTCTTT; CDR3: CASSLRQGTEAFF
J: TRBJ1-1; size: .; D: .; V: TRBV5-1; length: 17; DNA: TGCGCCAGCAGCTTGGTTCGGGGAACGGGCATGAACACTGAAGCTTTCTTT; CDR3: CASSLVRGTGMNTEAFF
J: TRBJ1-1; size: .; D: .; V: TRBV3-1/TRBV3-2; length: 13; DNA: TGTGCCAGCAGTCGGACGGATGGCACTGAAGCTTTCTTT; CDR3: CASSRTDGTEAFF
J: TRBJ1-4; size: once; D: .; V: TRBV15; length: 17; DNA: TGTGCCACCAGCGGTCGGGTCGGGGTAGCAACTAATGAAAAACTGTTTTTT; CDR3: CATSGRVGVATNEKLFF
J: TRBJ2-1; size: few; D: TRBD2; V: TRBV19; length: 15; DNA: TGTGCCAGTGGAGTTAGCGGGGGAGGCTACAATGAGCAGTTCTTC; CDR3: CASGVSGGGYNEQFF
J: TRBJ2-1; size: .; D: TRBD1; V: TRBV4-3; length: 17; DNA: TGCGCCAGCAGCCAAGATAGTCGGGACAGGGTCTACAATGAGCAGTTCTTC; CDR3: CASSQDSRDRVYNEQFF
J: TRBJ2-3; size: .; D: TRBD1; V: TRBV27; length: 15; DNA: TGTGCCAGCAGAGACAGGGGGTTTGGCACAGATACGCAGTATTTT; CDR3: CASRDRGFGTDTQYF
J: TRBJ2-5; size: .; D: .; V: TRBV7-2; length: 15; DNA: TGTGCCAGCAGCTTTTTCCAGGGCGGTGGGGAGACCCAGTACTTC; CDR3: CASSFFQGGGETQYF
J: TRBJ1-3; size: .; D: TRBD1; V: TRBV4-1; length: 17; DNA: TGCGCCAGCAGCCTATCTGGACAGGACCTTCATGGAAACACCATATATTTT; CDR3: CASSLSGQDLHGNTIYF
J: TRBJ2-5; size: .; D: .; V: TRBV12-3/TRBV12-4; length: 12; DNA: TGTGCCAGCAGTCCGTACCAAGAGACCCAGTACTTC; CDR3: CASSPYQETQYF
J: TRBJ1-2; size: .; D: .; V: TRBV28; length: 13; DNA: TGTGCCAGCAGTTTATGGGGGTCTTATGGCTACACCTTC; CDR3: CASSLWGSYGYTF
J: TRBJ2-3; size: .; D: .; V: TRBV9; length: 15; DNA: TGTGCCAGCAGCGTAGAAGGGGTTCTCACAGATACGCAGTATTTT; CDR3: CASSVEGVLTDTQYF
J: TRBJ1-2; size: .; D: TRBD1; V: TRBV10-3; length: 13; DNA: TGTGCCACCGGAGACAGGGGGAGAAGTGGCTACACCTTC; CDR3: CATGDRGRSGYTF
J: TRBJ1-3; size: .; D: .; V: TRBV6-5; length: 14; DNA: TGTGCCAGCAGTTACCGGGGGATTGGAAACACCATATATTTT; CDR3: CASSYRGIGNTIYF
J: TRBJ1-3; size: .; D: .; V: TRBV2; length: 12; DNA: TGTGCCAGGAACAGGGCTGGAAACACCATATATTTT; CDR3: CARNRAGNTIYF
J: TRBJ1-2; size: .; D: .; V: TRBV18; length: 13; DNA: TGTGCCAGCTCACCACCGGCCCTCTTTGGCTACACCTTC; CDR3: CASSPPALFGYTF
J: TRBJ2-7; size: .; D: .; V: TRBV25-1; length: 14; DNA: TGTGCCAGCAGTGAATTTAACGGTCCCTACGAGCAGTACTTC; CDR3: CASSEFNGPYEQYF